This is a list of T cell receptor beta chains from one sample in a study of T cell responses to AZD1222 COVID-19 vaccine. Assay used: immunoSEQ multiplex PCR; TCRdb lists only in-frame clones, some missing. The sample has fewer than 200,000 clones, almost 95% seen once. The sequences come from peripheral blood, collected on day 0 of AZD1222 vaccination. The receptors originated from an adult in good health. Each CDR3 is given with its conserved first and last residue. A D gene is named only where the DNA matches it firmly. Size tells how often a clone was seen (once, few, many) or the class of an expanded clone, and some rows leave it out.

D	V	J	size	DNA	CDR3
TRBD1	TRBV25-1	TRBJ1-1	-	TGTGCCAGCAGCCCGGGACAGGGGGACACTGAAGCTTTCTTT	CASSPGQGDTEAFF
-	TRBV5-4	TRBJ1-1	-	TGTGCCAGCAGCGAAAGAACTGGGACCAATCGGGCTTTCTTT	CASSERTGTNRAFF
-	TRBV6-5	TRBJ1-4	-	TGTGCCAGCAGCGCGGGGCTTACAAATGAAAAACTGTTTTTT	CASSAGLTNEKLFF
-	TRBV5-5	TRBJ1-2	-	TGTGCCAGCAGCTTGAATCGGCGGGGGGTGAACTATGGCTACACCTTC	CASSLNRRGVNYGYTF
TRBD2	TRBV6-6	TRBJ2-3	-	TGTGCCAGCAGTCATAGGACTAGCGGGAGTCGGTCGGGGAAGTATACGCAGTATTTT	CASSHRTSGSRSGKYTQYF
TRBD1	TRBV18	TRBJ1-4	-	TGTGCCAGCTCACCAGCGAACAGGGGAACTAATGAAAAACTGTTTTTT	CASSPANRGTNEKLFF
TRBD1	TRBV28	TRBJ2-1	-	TGTGCCAGCAGCGGTACCGGGACAGGAAACAATGAGCAGTTCTTC	CASSGTGTGNNEQFF
-	TRBV28	TRBJ1-4	-	TGTGCCAGCAGAACTCAGGCGAAACCAGAATTTAATGAAAAACTGTTTTTT	CASRTQAKPEFNEKLFF
-	TRBV6-5	TRBJ1-5	once	TGTGCCAGCAGTTACCAAGACCCTCGGGGCAATCAGCCCCAGCATTTT	CASSYQDPRGNQPQHF
TRBD2	TRBV19	TRBJ2-1	once	TGTGCCAGTAGTCTCCCGGGTCTAGCGGGGCCAGATGAGCAGTTCTTC	CASSLPGLAGPDEQFF
TRBD1	TRBV15	TRBJ1-2	-	TGTGCCACCAGCAGAAACACAGGGGGCGGCTATGGCTACACCTTC	CATSRNTGGGYGYTF
TRBD1	TRBV12-3/TRBV12-4	TRBJ1-2	-	TGTGCCAGCAGAGACAGGGGTGAGGGCTACACCTTC	CASRDRGEGYTF
-	TRBV6-5	TRBJ1-1	-	TGTGCCAGCAGTACAGAACCGAGCACTGAAGCTTTCTTT	CASSTEPSTEAFF
TRBD1	TRBV6-6	TRBJ1-5	-	TGTGCCAGCAGTCACGACACAATAGTCGGCCGGGACAGGGGGCGAGTGGGGCAGCCCCAGCATTTT	CASSHDTIVGRDRGRVGQPQHF
TRBD2	TRBV28	TRBJ2-1	-	TGTGCCAGCAGTTCTCCTTTTGGGCTAGCGGGAGTCACCCAGGGATACAATGAGCAGTTCTTC	CASSSPFGLAGVTQGYNEQFF
-	TRBV7-9	TRBJ1-1	-	TGTGCCAGCAGCTTAGCGCCTGGGGGCCGAGGGACTGAAGCTTTCTTT	CASSLAPGGRGTEAFF
-	TRBV7-2	TRBJ1-3	-	TGTGCCAGCAGCTTAGGCCCCGGGGGCTCTGGAAACACCATATATTTT	CASSLGPGGSGNTIYF
-	TRBV6-2/TRBV6-3	TRBJ1-5	-	TGTGCCAGCAGTTACCGTAAGGAATCATCAGGGCATTTT	CASSYRKESSGHF
-	TRBV19	TRBJ1-1	-	TGTGCCAGTAGTCTCGACGGGCGAACGACTGAAGCTTTCTTT	CASSLDGRTTEAFF
-	TRBV18	TRBJ1-1	-	TGTGCCAGCTCACCGGGACCGAACACTGAAGCTTTCTTT	CASSPGPNTEAFF
-	TRBV28	TRBJ1-4	-	TGTGCCAGCAGTTTAAGGGCGCAGTTCGGTGAAAAACTGTTTTTT	CASSLRAQFGEKLFF
TRBD1	TRBV11-2	TRBJ1-2	-	TGTGCCAGCAGCGCCACCCCAACAGGGGGCAGTTACGGCTACACCTTC	CASSATPTGGSYGYTF
TRBD2	TRBV24-1	TRBJ2-1	-	TGTGCCACCAGTGCCGGGCACACTAGCGGGAGTTTTATAGACAATGAGCAGTTCTTC	CATSAGHTSGSFIDNEQFF
-	TRBV6-1	TRBJ1-2	-	TGTGCCAGCAGTGAAAGACAGGAGTATGGCTACACCTTC	CASSERQEYGYTF
TRBD2	TRBV4-1	TRBJ2-5	once	TGCGCCAGCAGCCAAGAACTAGCGGGGGGGGAAGGAGAGACCCAGTACTTC	CASSQELAGGEGETQYF